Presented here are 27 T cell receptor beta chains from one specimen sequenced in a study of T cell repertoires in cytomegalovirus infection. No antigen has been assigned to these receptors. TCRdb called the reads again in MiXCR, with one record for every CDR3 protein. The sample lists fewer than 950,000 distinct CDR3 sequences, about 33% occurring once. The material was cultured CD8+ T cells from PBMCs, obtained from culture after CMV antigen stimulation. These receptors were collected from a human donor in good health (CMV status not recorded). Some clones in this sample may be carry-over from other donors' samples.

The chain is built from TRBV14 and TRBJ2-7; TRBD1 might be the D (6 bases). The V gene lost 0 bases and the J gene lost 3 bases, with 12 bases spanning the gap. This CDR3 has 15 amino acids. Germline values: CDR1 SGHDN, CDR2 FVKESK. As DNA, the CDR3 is TGTGCCAGCAGCCAAGATTGGGGACACATCTACGAGCAGTACGTC. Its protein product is CASSQDWGHIYEQYV.

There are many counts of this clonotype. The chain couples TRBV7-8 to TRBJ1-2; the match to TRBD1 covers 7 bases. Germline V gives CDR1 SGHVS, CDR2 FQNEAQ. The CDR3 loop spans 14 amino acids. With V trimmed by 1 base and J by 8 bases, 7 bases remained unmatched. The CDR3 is CASSLVEGAEGYTF. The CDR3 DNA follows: TGTGCCAGCAGCTTAGTAGAGGGGGCAGAAGGCTACACCTTC.

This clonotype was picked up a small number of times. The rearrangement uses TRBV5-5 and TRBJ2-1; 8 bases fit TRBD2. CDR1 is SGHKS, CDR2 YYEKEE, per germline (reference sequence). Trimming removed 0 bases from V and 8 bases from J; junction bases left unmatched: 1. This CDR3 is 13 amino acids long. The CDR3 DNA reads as TGTGCCAGCAGCTTGGAGCGGGGGTATGAGCAGTTCTTC. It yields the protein CASSLERGYEQFF.

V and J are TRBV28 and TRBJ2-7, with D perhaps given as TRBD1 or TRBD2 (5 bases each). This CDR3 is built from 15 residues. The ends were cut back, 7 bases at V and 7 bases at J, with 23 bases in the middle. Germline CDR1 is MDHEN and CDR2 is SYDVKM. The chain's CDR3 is CASNRPGHLMGEQYV. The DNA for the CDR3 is TGTGCCAGCAACCGGCCGGGGCACCTAATGGGGGAGCAGTACGTC.

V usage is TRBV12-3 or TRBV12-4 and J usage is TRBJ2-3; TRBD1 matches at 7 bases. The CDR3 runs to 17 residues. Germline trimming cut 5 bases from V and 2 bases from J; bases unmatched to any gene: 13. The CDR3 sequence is CASSQFPTGVDTDTQYF. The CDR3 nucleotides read TGTGCCAGCAGTCAATTCCCAACAGGGGTAGACACAGATACGCAGTATTTT.

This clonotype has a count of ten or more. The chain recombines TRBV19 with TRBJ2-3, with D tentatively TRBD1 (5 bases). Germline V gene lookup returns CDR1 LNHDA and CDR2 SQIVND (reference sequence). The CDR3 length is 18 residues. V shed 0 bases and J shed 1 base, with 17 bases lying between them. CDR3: CASSIDLSRTTRTDTQYF. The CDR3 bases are TGTGCCAGTAGTATAGATCTATCTAGGACAACCCGCACAGATACGCAGTATTTT.

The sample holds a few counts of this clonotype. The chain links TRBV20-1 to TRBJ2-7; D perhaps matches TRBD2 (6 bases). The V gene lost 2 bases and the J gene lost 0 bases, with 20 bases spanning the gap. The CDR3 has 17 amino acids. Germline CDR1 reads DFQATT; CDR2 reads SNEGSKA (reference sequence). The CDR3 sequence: CSARPHVGEVSSYEQYV. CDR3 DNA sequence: TGCAGTGCTAGACCCCATGTGGGGGAGGTAAGCTCCTACGAGCAGTACGTC.

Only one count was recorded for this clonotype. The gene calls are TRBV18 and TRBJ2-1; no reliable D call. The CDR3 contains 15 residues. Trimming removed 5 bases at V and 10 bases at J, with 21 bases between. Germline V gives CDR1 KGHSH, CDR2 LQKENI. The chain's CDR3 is CASSFTSYPQYEQFF. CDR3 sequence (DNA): TGTGCCAGCTCATTTACAAGTTATCCACAATACGAGCAGTTCTTC. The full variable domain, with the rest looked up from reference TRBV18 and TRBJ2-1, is NAGVMQNPRHLVRRRGQEARLRCSPMKGHSHVYWYRQLPEEGLKFMVYLQKENIIDESGMPKERFSAEFPKEGPSILRIQQVVRGDSAAYFCASSFTSYPQYEQFFGPGTRLTVL.

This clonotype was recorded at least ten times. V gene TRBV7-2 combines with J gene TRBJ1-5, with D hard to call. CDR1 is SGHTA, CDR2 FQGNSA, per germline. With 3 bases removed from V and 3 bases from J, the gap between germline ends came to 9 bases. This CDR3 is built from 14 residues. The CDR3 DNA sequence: TGTGCCAGCAGCTTCGGCGGCCTCAATCAGCCCCAGCATTTT. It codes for CASSFGGLNQPQHF.

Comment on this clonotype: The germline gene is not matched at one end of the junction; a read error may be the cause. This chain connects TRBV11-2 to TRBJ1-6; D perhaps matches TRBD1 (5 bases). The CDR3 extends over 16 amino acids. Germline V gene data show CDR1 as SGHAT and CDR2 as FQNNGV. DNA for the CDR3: TGTGTCAGCAACGATCAGGGAAAGGGGTATAATTCACCCCTCCACTTT. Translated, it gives CVSNDQGKGYNSPLHF. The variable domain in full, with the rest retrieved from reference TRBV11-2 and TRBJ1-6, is EAGVAQSPRYKIIEKRQSVAFWCNPISGHATLYWYQQILGQGPKLLIQFQNNGVVDDSQLPKDRFSAERLKGVDSTLKIQPAKLEDSAVYLCVSNDQGKGYNSPLHFGNGTRLTVT.

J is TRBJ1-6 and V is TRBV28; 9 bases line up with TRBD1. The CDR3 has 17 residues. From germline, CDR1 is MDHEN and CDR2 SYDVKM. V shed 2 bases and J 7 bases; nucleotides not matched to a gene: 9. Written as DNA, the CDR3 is TGTGCCAGCAGTTTAACGACAGGGGGTGTTCAGAATTCACCCCTCCACTTT. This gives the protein CASSLTTGGVQNSPLHF.

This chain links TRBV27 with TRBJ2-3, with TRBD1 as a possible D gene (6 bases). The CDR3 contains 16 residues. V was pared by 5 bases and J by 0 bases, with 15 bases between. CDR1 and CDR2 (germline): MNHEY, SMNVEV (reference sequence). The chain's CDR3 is CASSTLGQTSTDTQYF. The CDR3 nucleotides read TGTGCCAGCAGTACCCTAGGACAGACTAGCACAGATACGCAGTATTTT.

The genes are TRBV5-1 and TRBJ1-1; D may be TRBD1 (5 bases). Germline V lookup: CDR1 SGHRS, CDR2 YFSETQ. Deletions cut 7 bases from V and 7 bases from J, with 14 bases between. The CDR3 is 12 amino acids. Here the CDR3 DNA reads TGCGCCAGCTGGAGGGGACGAAATGAAGCTTTCTTT. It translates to CASWRGRNEAFF. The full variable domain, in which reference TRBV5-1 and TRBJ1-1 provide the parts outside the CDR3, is KAGVTQTPRYLIKTRGQQVTLSCSPISGHRSVSWYQQTPGQGLQFLFEYFSETQRNKGNFPGRFSGRQFSNSRSEMNVSTLELGDSALYLCASWRGRNEAFFGQGTRLTVV.

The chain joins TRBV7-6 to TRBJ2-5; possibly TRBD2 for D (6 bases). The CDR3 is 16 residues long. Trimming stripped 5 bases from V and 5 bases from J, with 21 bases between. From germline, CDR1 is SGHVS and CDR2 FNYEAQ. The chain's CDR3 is CASSKPTVGGPETQYF. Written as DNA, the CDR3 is TGTGCCAGCAGCAAACCGACAGTGGGAGGTCCGGAGACCCAGTACTTC. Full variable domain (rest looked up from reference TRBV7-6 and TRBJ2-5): GAGVSQSPRYKVTKRGQDVALRCDPISGHVSLYWYRQALGQGPEFLTYFNYEAQQDKSGLPNDRFSAERPEGSISTLTIQRTEQRDSAMYRCASSKPTVGGPETQYFGPGTRLLVL.

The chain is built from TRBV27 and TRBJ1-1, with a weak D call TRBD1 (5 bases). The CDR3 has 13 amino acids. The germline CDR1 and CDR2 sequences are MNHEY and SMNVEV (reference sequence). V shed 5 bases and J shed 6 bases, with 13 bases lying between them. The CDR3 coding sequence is TGTGCCAGCAGTGAAAGGGGAGTTGCTGAAGCTTTCTTT. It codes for CASSERGVAEAFF.

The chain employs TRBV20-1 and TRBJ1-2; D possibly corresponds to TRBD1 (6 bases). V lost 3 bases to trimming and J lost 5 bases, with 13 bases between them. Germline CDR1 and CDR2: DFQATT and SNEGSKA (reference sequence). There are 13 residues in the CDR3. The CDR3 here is CSARDSFAYGYTF. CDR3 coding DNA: TGCAGTGCTAGGGACAGCTTTGCTTATGGCTACACCTTC.

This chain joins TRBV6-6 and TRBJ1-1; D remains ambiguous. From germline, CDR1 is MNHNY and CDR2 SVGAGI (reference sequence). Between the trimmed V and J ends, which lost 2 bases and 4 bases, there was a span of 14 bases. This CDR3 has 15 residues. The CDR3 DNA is TGTGCCAGCAGTTACGTTCCAGGCCGGGGCACTGAAGCTTTCTTT. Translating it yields CASSYVPGRGTEAFF.

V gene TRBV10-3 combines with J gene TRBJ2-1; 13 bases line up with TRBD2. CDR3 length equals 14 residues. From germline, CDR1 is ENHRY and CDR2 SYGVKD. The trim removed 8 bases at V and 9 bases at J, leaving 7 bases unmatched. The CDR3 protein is CAIPGLAGSGEQFF. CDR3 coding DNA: TGTGCCATCCCGGGACTAGCGGGATCCGGTGAGCAGTTCTTC.

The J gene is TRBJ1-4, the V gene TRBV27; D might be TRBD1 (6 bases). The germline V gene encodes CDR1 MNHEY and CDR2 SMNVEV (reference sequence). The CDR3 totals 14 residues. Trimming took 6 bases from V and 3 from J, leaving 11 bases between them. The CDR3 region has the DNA TGTGCCAGCAGACAGGACAGCCCTAATGAAAAACTGTTTTTT. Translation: CASRQDSPNEKLFF.

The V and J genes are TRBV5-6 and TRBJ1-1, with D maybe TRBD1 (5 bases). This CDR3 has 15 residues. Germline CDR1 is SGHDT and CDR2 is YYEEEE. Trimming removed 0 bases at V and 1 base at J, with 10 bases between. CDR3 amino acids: CASSLDPQGNTEAFF. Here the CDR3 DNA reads TGTGCCAGCAGCTTGGATCCCCAGGGGAACACTGAAGCTTTCTTT.

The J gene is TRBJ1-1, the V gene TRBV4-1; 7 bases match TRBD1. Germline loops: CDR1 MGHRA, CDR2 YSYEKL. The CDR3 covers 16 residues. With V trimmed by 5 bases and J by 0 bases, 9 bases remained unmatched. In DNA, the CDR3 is TGCGCCAGCAGCGAAGCGAGGGACAGACTGAACACTGAAGCTTTCTTT. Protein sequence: CASSEARDRLNTEAFF.

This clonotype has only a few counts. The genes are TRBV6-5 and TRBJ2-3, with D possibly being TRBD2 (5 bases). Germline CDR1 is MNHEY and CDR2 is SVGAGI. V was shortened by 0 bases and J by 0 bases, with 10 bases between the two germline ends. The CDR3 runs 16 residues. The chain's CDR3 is CASSYSEGGSTDTQYF. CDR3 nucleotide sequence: TGTGCCAGCAGTTACTCAGAGGGCGGGAGCACAGATACGCAGTATTTT.

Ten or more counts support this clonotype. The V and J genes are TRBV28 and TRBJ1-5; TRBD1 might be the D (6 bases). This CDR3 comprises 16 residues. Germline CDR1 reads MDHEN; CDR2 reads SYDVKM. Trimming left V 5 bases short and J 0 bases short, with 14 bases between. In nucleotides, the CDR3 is TGTGCCAGCAGTAGTACCGGGACATATAGCAATCAGCCCCAGCATTTT. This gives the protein CASSSTGTYSNQPQHF.

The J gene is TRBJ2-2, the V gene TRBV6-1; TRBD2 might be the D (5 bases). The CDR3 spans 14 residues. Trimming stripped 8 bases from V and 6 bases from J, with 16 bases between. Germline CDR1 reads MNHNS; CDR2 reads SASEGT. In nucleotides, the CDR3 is TGTGCCAGCCGCGGCTCCGAGGGCGCCGGGGAGCTGTTTTTT. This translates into CASRGSEGAGELFF.

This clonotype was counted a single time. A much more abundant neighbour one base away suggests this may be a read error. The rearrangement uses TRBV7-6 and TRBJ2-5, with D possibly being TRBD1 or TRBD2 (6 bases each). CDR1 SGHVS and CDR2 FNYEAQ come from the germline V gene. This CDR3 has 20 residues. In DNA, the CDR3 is TGTGCCAGCAGCTTAATAGAAATGAGGGGGGAGGCGCCGTGGCAAGAGATCCAGTACTTC. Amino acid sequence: CASSLIEMRGEAPWQEIQYF.

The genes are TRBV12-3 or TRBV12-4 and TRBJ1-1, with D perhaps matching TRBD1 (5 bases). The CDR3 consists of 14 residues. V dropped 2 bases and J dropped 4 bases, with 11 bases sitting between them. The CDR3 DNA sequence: TGTGCCAGCAGTTTACAGGGTTCTTTCACTGAAGCTTTCTTT. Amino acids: CASSLQGSFTEAFF.

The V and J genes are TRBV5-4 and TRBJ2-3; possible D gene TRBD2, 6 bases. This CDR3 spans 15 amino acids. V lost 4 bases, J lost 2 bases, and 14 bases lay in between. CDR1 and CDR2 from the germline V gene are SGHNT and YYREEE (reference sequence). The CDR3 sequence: CASSARDSYTDTQYF. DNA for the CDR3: TGTGCCAGCAGCGCCCGGGACTCCTACACAGATACGCAGTATTTT.